The TCR beta chain described here comes from a study of blood T cell repertoires in COVID-19. On the study more broadly: The samples span acute and convalescent COVID-19 from the United States, Italy and Spain.

In the original workflow: Scientists estimated how many nucleated cells there were by amplifying reference gene primers. Profiled with immunoSEQ multiplex PCR; TCRdb holds only in-frame clones, not every one. Clone size and the V and J calls come from that table; the DNA yielded D and trimming. The sample carries around 250,000 clones, around 83% recorded once. The specimen was peripheral blood. The TCR originated in a man aged 25 to 40 who had recovered from COVID-19.

This chain's CDR3 is CASSFSGESYEQYF. DNA for the CDR3: TGTGCCAGCAGCTTTAGCGGGGAGAGTTACGAGCAGTACTTC. J is TRBJ2-7 and V is TRBV7-2; 8 bases are shared with TRBD2. The CDR3 extends over 14 amino acids. Germline V gene lookup returns CDR1 SGHTA and CDR2 FQGNSA. The trim removed 3 bases at V and 4 bases at J, leaving 5 bases unmatched.